This paragraph covers one T cell receptor (beta chain) sequence. The antigen remains unidentified. These data come from a study of Ad26.COV2.S vaccination and SARS-CoV-2 variants. Overall study: Donor allocation was to the COV1001 Ad26.COV2.S trial arm. General study findings and limits: Placebo recipients showed lower spike-specific TCR breadth than vaccinees.

The treatment: roughly 20 received Ad26.COV2.S at low or high dose, single or two shots; several received placebo; per-sample allocation not given. Samples were taken on day 63 after the first vaccine or placebo injection. This adult donor, from Boston, was 18-55 years old. Vaccination used an Ad26 vector expressing Wuhan-strain SARS-CoV-2 spike. This CDR3 contains 14 residues. The germline V and J ends were trimmed by 1 base and 4 bases, with 9 bases remaining between them. Germline CDR1 is MNHEY and CDR2 is SMNVEV (reference sequence). The method was immunoSEQ multiplex PCR; TCRdb's version includes in-frame clones alone and lacks a portion of them. This sample has more than 300,000 clones; approximately 86% occur once, and the top ten carry approximately 12%.

This sample comprised peripheral blood, obtained in a trial of Ad26.COV2.S vaccine versus placebo. This receptor was identified in a person between 18 and 59 years old who received the Ad26.COV2.S COVID-19 vaccine or a placebo. The gene calls are TRBV27 and TRBJ2-3, with D possibly TRBD1 on 5 matching bases. The CDR3 nucleotides are TGTGCCAGCAGTTTATGGGGCGATGCAGATACGCAGTATTTT. It translates to CASSLWGDADTQYF.